This is a list of T cell receptor beta chains from one sample in a study of CD8 T cells in ankylosing spondylitis. TCRdb reprocessed the 5' RACE reads with MiXCR, giving one entry per CDR3 protein. The sample lists 350,000 to 400,000 distinct CDR3 sequences, 20% to 25% occurring once. The sequencing sample was made of blood, either unsorted or a sorted T cell fraction (not recorded which). Receptors were obtained from a male donor with ankylosing spondylitis or in good health (not recorded which). CDR3s include the opening cysteine and the closing phenylalanine or tryptophan. The D gene is left open where the match is weak. Part of the rows lack a size; the others show once, few, many or a class for expanded clones.

v_call,d_call,clone_size,j_call,cdr3_nt,cdr3_aa
TRBV6-5,-,-,TRBJ2-3,TGTGCCAGCAGTTACGACAAAACAGATACGCAGTATTTT,CASSYDKTDTQYF
TRBV27,TRBD1,-,TRBJ1-5,TGTGCCAGCAGGGGACAGGGTAGTGATCAGCCCCAGCATTTT,CASRGQGSDQPQHF
TRBV11-1,TRBD2,few,TRBJ2-1,TGTGCCAGCAGCTCCCTCGCAGTCGCTAGCGGGGGGACTTACAATGAGCAGTTCTTC,CASSSLAVASGGTYNEQFF
TRBV2,-,-,TRBJ2-3,TGTGCCAGCAGTGGCTGGACCGGGACAAAGAGCACAGATACGCAGTATTTT,CASSGWTGTKSTDTQYF
TRBV27,TRBD1,-,TRBJ2-7,TGTGCCAGCAGTCCGACGACAGGGGCCTTCTACGAGCAGTACTTC,CASSPTTGAFYEQYF
TRBV28,TRBD2,few,TRBJ2-7,TGTGCCAGCCACTCCGGGACTAGCGGGGTATTCGACGAGCAGTACTTC,CASHSGTSGVFDEQYF
TRBV7-9,-,few,TRBJ2-7,TGTGCCAGCAGCCACCTTCGACAGAAGCCCTACGAGCAGTACTTC,CASSHLRQKPYEQYF
TRBV28,-,-,TRBJ2-1,TGTGCCACCCTTAGAGGGGAACTATACTCCTACAATGAGCAGTTCTTC,CATLRGELYSYNEQFF
TRBV5-1,-,-,TRBJ2-7,TGCGCCAGCAGCTTTGAGGGATCCGAGCAGTACTTC,CASSFEGSEQYF
TRBV7-8,TRBD2,few,TRBJ2-2,TGTGCCAGATGTAGCGGGGCCGAACTCGGGGAGCTGTTTTTT,CARCSGAELGELFF
TRBV5-6,-,-,TRBJ2-7,TGTGCCAGCAGCACGGCCGGAAATTCCTACGAGCAGTACTTC,CASSTAGNSYEQYF
TRBV28,-,-,TRBJ2-5,TGTGCCAGCAGTTTCCTTTCGAATCTCCAAGAGACCCAGTACTTC,CASSFLSNLQETQYF
TRBV13,-,-,TRBJ2-1,TGTGCCAGCAGCTGGACGGGGTCGAGCTCCTACAATGAGCAGTTCTTC,CASSWTGSSSYNEQFF
TRBV12-3/TRBV12-4,-,-,TRBJ2-3,TGTGCCAGCAGTTTCGTCCGGACAGATACGCAGTATTTT,CASSFVRTDTQYF
TRBV11-2,TRBD2,-,TRBJ2-3,TGTGCCAGCAGCTGGACTAGCGGGGGTGCAGATACGGAGTATTTT,CASSWTSGGADTEYF
TRBV29-1,TRBD2,few,TRBJ2-7,TGCAGCGCCGAAGCGGGGGGGGTCTACGAGCAGTACTTC,CSAEAGGVYEQYF
TRBV12-3/TRBV12-4,-,once,TRBJ2-3,TGTGCCAGCAGTTCCCCGACCGTCCCCGGCTCCATAGATACGCAGTATTTT,CASSSPTVPGSIDTQYF
TRBV6-1,TRBD2,few,TRBJ2-2,TGTGCCAGCAGCCTTAGCGGGGAGACCGGGGAGCTGTTTTTT,CASSLSGETGELFF
TRBV6-1,-,few,TRBJ2-7,TGTGCCAGCAGCCCTTTTTGGGAGGAGTCCTACGAGCAGTACTTC,CASSPFWEESYEQYF
TRBV7-5,-,-,TRBJ2-7,-,CISVPEATGSYEQYF
TRBV6-2/TRBV6-3,TRBD2,many,TRBJ2-2,TGTGCCAGCGGACCGGCGGGGGGGTGGACCGGGGAGCTGTTTTTT,CASGPAGGWTGELFF
TRBV5-4,-,-,TRBJ2-7,TGTGCCAGCAGCGTCCGGGATTCCTACGAGCAGTACTTC,CASSVRDSYEQYF
TRBV27,TRBD2,-,TRBJ2-3,TGTGCCAGCAGTTTATGGGGGACTAGCGGGAGTAGTCCAGATACGCAGTATTTT,CASSLWGTSGSSPDTQYF
TRBV10-2,TRBD2,-,TRBJ2-7,TGCGCCAGCAGTCCCCTAGCGGGCTCCTACGAGCAGTACTTC,CASSPLAGSYEQYF
TRBV6-1,TRBD1,few,TRBJ1-2,TGTGCCAGCAGTCCTGACAGGGCCTATGGCTACACCTTC,CASSPDRAYGYTF
TRBV7-6,-,-,TRBJ2-7,TGTGCCAGCTCTACGGGGCCTGGGGACGAGCAGTACTTC,CASSTGPGDEQYF
TRBV9,TRBD1,few,TRBJ2-4,TGTGCCAGCAGCACCGGGACAGGGGGCTGGGACATTCAGTACTTC,CASSTGTGGWDIQYF
TRBV5-8,-,few,TRBJ2-7,TGTGCCAGCAGCTTGAGGCAGGGAATCCGCGAGCAGTACTTC,CASSLRQGIREQYF
TRBV20-1,-,-,TRBJ1-2,TGCAGTGCTAGGGGGTCAAGAGGCTACACCTTC,CSARGSRGYTF
TRBV27,-,few,TRBJ2-3,TGTGCCAGCAGTTTTGGCCCAGATACGCAGTATTTT,CASSFGPDTQYF
TRBV7-9,-,-,TRBJ2-7,TGTGCCAGCAGCCAGCGTCGGGGGGAGCAGTACTTC,CASSQRRGEQYF
TRBV9,-,-,TRBJ2-3,TGTGCCAGCAGATTCATCGGGGACCCATATTCCACAGATACGCAGTATTTT,CASRFIGDPYSTDTQYF
TRBV12-3/TRBV12-4,-,many,TRBJ2-3,TGTGCCAGCAGCCGTGGTCCAGGATTTACAGATACGCAGTATTTT,CASSRGPGFTDTQYF
TRBV4-2,-,-,TRBJ2-7,TGTGCCAGCAGCCAAGATCGGGAGTTGGACTTC,CASSQDRELDF
TRBV11-2,TRBD2,-,TRBJ2-1,TGTGCCAGCAGGGTTAGCGGGGACAATGAGCAGTTCTTC,CASRVSGDNEQFF
TRBV13,-,few,TRBJ2-2,TGTGCCAGCAACCTAAACACCGGGGAGCTGTTTTTT,CASNLNTGELFF
TRBV7-9,-,-,TRBJ2-5,TGTGCCAGCAGCTTAGGGGGTCTGACCCCAGTCGCGGGGACCCAGTACTTC,CASSLGGLTPVAGTQYF
TRBV27,-,few,TRBJ2-3,TGTGCCGCCGGGTTTTTAGGCACAGATACGCAGTATTTT,CAAGFLGTDTQYF
TRBV10-3,-,-,TRBJ2-5,TGTGCCATCAGTGAGTCCGGGTCGGGGGAGACCCAGTACTTC,CAISESGSGETQYF
TRBV2,-,-,TRBJ2-7,TGTGCCAGCAGTAGCTGGAAGACCCTGAAGCCCAAAATCGAGCAGTACTTC,CASSSWKTLKPKIEQYF
TRBV11-2,TRBD2,few,TRBJ2-3,TGTGCCAGCAGCTTAGTGGGGGGGTCTGATACGCAGTATTTT,CASSLVGGSDTQYF
TRBV6-1,-,-,TRBJ2-7,TGTGCCAGCAGGACCGAGACAGACAACTACGAGCAGTACTTC,CASRTETDNYEQYF
TRBV30,-,few,TRBJ2-7,TGTGCCTGGAGTGAACAGAGGGATTACGAGCAGTACTTC,CAWSEQRDYEQYF
TRBV9,-,-,TRBJ2-3,TGTGCCAGCACCCCCTGGCCAGGGGCGGATACGCAGTATTTT,CASTPWPGADTQYF
TRBV7-6,-,many,TRBJ2-7,TGTGCCAGCAGCTCTGACCCCTATCCGGAAGAGCAGTACTTC,CASSSDPYPEEQYF
TRBV5-5,-,few,TRBJ2-6,TGTGCCAGCAGCTTTTGGGCAGCCTCTGGGGCCAACGTCCTGACTTTC,CASSFWAASGANVLTF
TRBV5-4,TRBD1,-,TRBJ2-7,TGTGCCAGCAGCTTGAAGGGGGCGGGCGAGCAGTACTTC,CASSLKGAGEQYF
TRBV9,TRBD2,-,TRBJ2-5,TGTGCCAGCAGCGTCGGAGATGGGACTAGCGGGGAGACCCAGTACTTC,CASSVGDGTSGETQYF
TRBV12-3/TRBV12-4,-,-,TRBJ1-1,TGTGCCAGCAGTTTAGCGACTGAAGCTTTCTTT,CASSLATEAFF
TRBV7-8,TRBD2,-,TRBJ2-3,TGTGCCAGCATCATGGGACTAGCGGGGGCCCAACTTAACACAGATACGCAGTATTTT,CASIMGLAGAQLNTDTQYF
TRBV20-1,-,-,TRBJ1-1,TGCAGTGCTAGAGATGTGAACAGGACCATATTGAACACTGAAGCTTTCTTT,CSARDVNRTILNTEAFF
TRBV6-5,-,-,TRBJ2-1,TGTGCCAGCAGTTACCGTCGGCAGCCCCCATACAATGAGCAGTTCTTC,CASSYRRQPPYNEQFF
TRBV12-3/TRBV12-4,TRBD1,few,TRBJ2-3,TGTGCCAGCAGTTTGGGACAGGGGGACACAGATACGCAGTATTTT,CASSLGQGDTDTQYF
TRBV29-1,-,-,TRBJ2-2,TGCAGCGTTGAGTACGGACGGGGCGGGGAGCTGTTTTTT,CSVEYGRGGELFF
TRBV7-9,TRBD2,few,TRBJ2-5,TGTGCCAGCAGCTTAGTGCGGGGGGGCCGAGAGACCCAGTACTTC,CASSLVRGGRETQYF
TRBV5-1,TRBD1,few,TRBJ2-1,TGCGCCAGCAGCTTAAGACAGGGGCCCTACAATGAGCAGTTCTTC,CASSLRQGPYNEQFF
TRBV29-1,-,few,TRBJ2-7,TGCAGCGGCTCCCCCATTACAGGGAGTGAGCAGTACTTC,CSGSPITGSEQYF
TRBV6-1,-,-,TRBJ2-1,TGTGCCAGCAGTGACCAAGGGACCTACAATGAGCAGTTCTTC,CASSDQGTYNEQFF